Below are 27 T cell receptor beta chains sequenced from a single sample in a study of CD8+ T cells in alopecia areata. Peripheral blood, together with lesional scalp punch biopsies, was collected from alopecia areata patients. It was cDNA, reverse transcribed from extracted RNA, that served as the sequencing template. Method: immunoSEQ multiplex PCR; TCRdb's copy keeps in-frame clones and lacks some. The table shows 5,500 to 9,000 clones, with around 60% occurring only once. The material sequenced was skin, taken at week 0. The receptors here all came from a human donor with alopecia areata.

The CDR3 DNA is TGTGCCAGCAGCCGCGACGGACTAGCTGGAGATACGCAGTATTTT. It yields the protein CASSRDGLAGDTQYF. The chain carries TRBV7-2 and TRBJ2-3, with 8 bases aligning to TRBD2. CDR3 length: 15 residues. CDR1 SGHTA and CDR2 FQGNSA come from the germline V gene. The J segment lost 5 bases and the V segment lost 5 bases, leaving 9 bases of the junction unmatched.

The count of this clone is one. This rearrangement joins TRBV27 to TRBJ1-5; D remains unclear. The CDR3 has 13 residues. Germline V lookup: CDR1 MNHEY, CDR2 SMNVEV (reference sequence). Trimming removed 4 bases at V and 9 bases at J, with 13 bases between. The CDR3 protein is CASSWAAWLPQHF. For the CDR3, the DNA is TGTGCCAGCAGTTGGGCCGCATGGTTGCCCCAGCATTTT.

The chain employs TRBV6-1 and TRBJ2-6; no definite D call. V dropped 3 bases and J dropped 4 bases, with 10 bases sitting between them. Germline V gene lookup returns CDR1 MNHNS and CDR2 SASEGT. The CDR3 runs to 15 residues. CDR3 nucleotides: TGTGCCAGCAGTGATTTTGGTGTGGGGGCCAACGTCCTGACTTTC. Translated, it gives CASSDFGVGANVLTF.

V gene TRBV5-1 combines with J gene TRBJ2-3, with a weak D call TRBD2 (5 bases). This CDR3 contains 13 residues. The V end was cut by 1 base, the J end by 8 bases, with 11 bases between. Germline V gene data show CDR1 as SGHRS and CDR2 as YFSETQ. The CDR3 DNA is TGCGCCAGCAGCTTGAACGACTATCTTACGCAGTATTTT. Translating gives CASSLNDYLTQYF.

A word on this clone: Compared with germline, one end of the junction differs, possibly owing to a read error. V gene TRBV30 combines with J gene TRBJ1-6, with 7 positions matching TRBD1. Germline-derived CDR1 and CDR2 are GTSNPN and SVGIG (reference sequence). This CDR3 has 14 residues. In DNA, the CDR3 is TGTGCCTGGAGCTTAGGGACAGCTTCGGGAGGAGTCGTCTTT. Its protein is CAWSLGTASGGVVF.

The rearrangement joins TRBV19 to TRBJ1-1; a possible D gene is TRBD1 (5 bases). Germline V gene data show CDR1 as LNHDA and CDR2 as SQIVND (reference sequence). Deletions cut 10 bases from V and 7 bases from J, with 16 bases between. The CDR3 covers 12 residues. The CDR3 DNA sequence: TGTGCCACCTCGAGAGGGGCAGGTGAAGCTTTCTTT. Translating it yields CATSRGAGEAFF.

The genes are TRBV19 and TRBJ2-7; the D is unclear. This CDR3 comprises 14 residues. V was shortened by 4 bases and J by 2 bases, with 12 bases between the two germline ends. CDR1 and CDR2 (germline): LNHDA, SQIVND (reference sequence). The CDR3 sequence: CASSNPPEAYEQYF. The CDR3 DNA reads TGTGCCAGTAGTAATCCTCCGGAAGCCTACGAGCAGTACTTC.

This clone was observed a handful of times. The chain uses TRBV7-2 and TRBJ2-7; D not certain. The V end lost 5 bases, the J end lost 1 base, and 9 bases lay between the germline ends. There are 13 residues in the CDR3. Germline CDR1 reads SGHTA; CDR2 reads FQGNSA. The CDR3 DNA is TGTGCCAGCAGCCCTAGTGCTTCCTACGAGCAGTACTTC. Translated: CASSPSASYEQYF. Full variable domain (remainder filled in from reference TRBV7-2 and TRBJ2-7): GAGVSQSPSNKVTEKGKDVELRCDPISGHTALYWYRQSLGQGLEFLIYFQGNSAPDKSGLPSDRFSAERTGGSVSTLTIQRTQQEDSAVYLCASSPSASYEQYFGPGTRLTVT.

This clone was found once. V is TRBV7-2 and J is TRBJ2-5, with 9 bases fitting TRBD1. The CDR3 loop spans 16 amino acids. Germline CDR1 and CDR2: SGHTA and FQGNSA. Germline trimming cut 0 bases from V and 5 bases from J; bases unmatched to any gene: 7. The CDR3 is CASSLAAQGALETQYF. Written as DNA, the CDR3 is TGTGCCAGCAGCTTAGCTGCACAGGGGGCTCTTGAGACCCAGTACTTC.

This chain connects TRBV5-1 to TRBJ2-7, with 7 bases aligning to TRBD1. This CDR3 is built from 15 residues. With 5 bases clipped from V and 3 bases from J, the junction kept 11 bases outside the gene matches. CDR1 is SGHRS, CDR2 YFSETQ, per germline. CDR3 loop: CASRYNDRVFYEQYF. For the CDR3, the DNA is TGCGCCAGCAGATACAATGACAGGGTCTTCTACGAGCAGTACTTC.

This clone showed up just once. CDR3 sequence (DNA): TGTGCCAGCAGTTTAATACATAGTGGGTTGACTGGGGTCTTTCTTTACACTGAAGCTTTCTTT. The encoded protein is CASSLIHSGLTGVFLYTEAFF. The chain joins TRBV28 to TRBJ1-1; no clear D gene. Between the trimmed V and J ends, which lost 2 bases and 3 bases, there was a span of 31 bases. CDR3 size: 21 residues. The germline gives CDR1 MDHEN, CDR2 SYDVKM.

The chain has TRBV10-3 and TRBJ2-7; TRBD2 matches at 9 bases. Germline CDR1 reads ENHRY; CDR2 reads SYGVKD. The CDR3 extends over 18 amino acids. J was trimmed by 4 bases and V by 0 bases; bases with no gene match: 13. The CDR3 loop reads CAISESRGRAGVRYEQYF. Here the CDR3 DNA reads TGTGCCATCAGTGAGTCACGCGGGAGGGCCGGTGTCAGGTACGAGCAGTACTTC.

The V call is TRBV4-1, the J call TRBJ2-5, with no clear D. The tail of the sequence fits TRBJ2-7 better, so the J call may be wrong. Germline loops: CDR1 MGHRA, CDR2 YSYEKL. The CDR3 loop spans 14 amino acids. The CDR3 sequence: CASSQVTQTYEQYF. In DNA, the CDR3 is TGCGCCAGCAGCCAAGTGACACAGACCTACGAGCAGTACTTC.

The J gene is TRBJ1-4, the V gene TRBV7-2; a possible D gene is TRBD1 (5 bases). Germline V gives CDR1 SGHTA, CDR2 FQGNSA. The CDR3 totals 13 residues. Deletions cut 5 bases from V and 8 bases from J, with 12 bases between. DNA of the CDR3: TGTGCCAGCAGCAGCGGGACGGACGAAAAACTGTTTTTT. Its protein product is CASSSGTDEKLFF.

The V gene is TRBV7-9, the J gene TRBJ1-1; 8 bases fit TRBD1. The CDR3 is 13 amino acids. Trimming cost V 5 bases and J 3 bases; bases outside gene matches: 2. CDR1 and CDR2 from the germline V gene are SEHNR and FQNEAQ (reference sequence). The CDR3 DNA reads TGTGCCAGCAGCAGACAGGGGTACACTGAAGCTTTCTTT. It yields the protein CASSRQGYTEAFF.

This clone was seen a few times. V is TRBV6-5 and J is TRBJ2-2; D may be TRBD1 (5 bases). The CDR3 covers 15 residues. With 10 bases removed from V and 7 bases from J, the gap between germline ends came to 22 bases. CDR1 is MNHEY and CDR2 is SVGAGI in the germline V gene. In DNA form, the CDR3 reads TGTGCCACCCCACCGCTAGACGAAGGGGTCGGGGAGCTGTTTTTT. Encoded protein: CATPPLDEGVGELFF.

The chain couples TRBV2 to TRBJ1-2; D gene uncertain. The CDR3 sequence is 12 residues long. Germline assignment: CDR1 SNHLY and CDR2 FYNNEI. Trimming removed 6 bases at V and 2 bases at J, with 7 bases between. The CDR3: CASREGNYGYTF. As DNA, the CDR3 is TGTGCCAGCAGAGAGGGAAACTATGGCTACACCTTC.

This chain uses TRBV29-1 with TRBJ2-3; 8 bases align to TRBD1. After removal of 6 bases from V and 4 bases from J, the junction contained 12 bases not matched to a gene. The CDR3 totals 15 residues. The germline CDR1 and CDR2 sequences are SQVTM and ANQGSEA. CDR3 loop: CSVDDGAGGADTQYF. The CDR3 nucleotides read TGCAGCGTCGATGACGGGGCAGGGGGCGCAGATACGCAGTATTTT.

The V gene is TRBV5-1, the J gene TRBJ2-4; the match to TRBD2 covers 7 bases. J lost 0 bases, V lost 1 base, and 4 bases had no gene match. Germline V gene lookup returns CDR1 SGHRS and CDR2 YFSETQ. The CDR3 sequence is 16 residues long. CDR3 residues: CASSLTGGLAKNIQYF. The CDR3 DNA is TGCGCCAGCAGCTTGACGGGGGGATTAGCCAAAAACATTCAGTACTTC.

This sequence joins TRBV11-2 and TRBJ1-1; 9 bases match TRBD1. The junction had 2 bases not matched to a gene; V was cut back by 5 bases and J by 4 bases. Germline CDR1 reads SGHAT; CDR2 reads FQNNGV. This CDR3 has 13 residues. CDR3 DNA: TGTGCCAGCAGCGTGGACAGGGGCACTGAAGCTTTCTTT. Translated: CASSVDRGTEAFF.

The rearrangement uses TRBV4-1 and TRBJ2-5; maybe TRBD2 (6 bases). The length of the CDR3 is 14 residues. The germline gives CDR1 MGHRA, CDR2 YSYEKL. Trimming pared 3 bases from V and 11 bases from J, leaving 19 bases between. This CDR3 is CASSQTRGRELQYF. As DNA, the CDR3 is TGCGCCAGCAGCCAGACTAGGGGCCGGGAGCTTCAGTACTTC.

This chain links TRBV19 with TRBJ1-5, with TRBD1 identical over 8 bases. The CDR3 extends over 18 amino acids. The V gene's germline CDR1 is LNHDA and CDR2 SQIVND (reference sequence). V lost 7 bases, J lost 0 bases, and 14 bases stayed unmatched. DNA of the CDR3: TGTGCCAGTACCACAAGGGACAGGTTGGTCCGTAGCAATCAGCCCCAGCATTTT. Its protein is CASTTRDRLVRSNQPQHF.

This clone was seen a few times. The chain carries TRBV5-1 and TRBJ2-5, with 9 bases aligning to TRBD2. J lost 5 bases, V lost 4 bases, and 15 bases had no gene match. The CDR3 is 17 residues long. From germline, CDR1 is SGHRS and CDR2 YFSETQ. CDR3 DNA: TGCGCCAGCAGCACCCGACAGTTAGCGGGAGTCTCGGAGACCCAGTACTTC. This translates into CASSTRQLAGVSETQYF.

This rearrangement joins TRBV7-8 to TRBJ1-5; D is undetermined. CDR1 is SGHVS and CDR2 is FQNEAQ in the germline V gene. There are 13 residues in the CDR3. Trimming left V 4 bases short and J 7 bases short, with 11 bases between. CDR3 sequence: CASSSAGIQPQHF. The CDR3 nucleotides read TGTGCCAGCAGCTCCGCGGGGATCCAGCCCCAGCATTTT.

The gene calls are TRBV10-3 and TRBJ2-6; 14 bases line up with TRBD2. Germline trimming cut 3 bases from V and 1 base from J; bases unmatched to any gene: 5. The CDR3 consists of 19 residues. Germline V gives CDR1 ENHRY, CDR2 SYGVKD. CDR3 nucleotides: TGTGCCATCAGTGATCCGGGACTAGCGGGAGCTTCTGGGGCCAACGTCCTGACTTTC. It specifies CAISDPGLAGASGANVLTF.

As regards this clone: Additional DNA sequences in this sample encode the identical CDR3. The chain uses TRBV4-1 and TRBJ2-2, with 14 bases matching TRBD2. The CDR3 is 20 residues long. Trimming removed 4 bases from V and 5 bases from J; junction bases left unmatched: 15. The germline V gene has CDR1 MGHRA and CDR2 YSYEKL. CDR3 nucleotides: TGCGCCAGCAGCCTAAAAACCCGACTAGCGGGGGGGGCGCGGACCGGGGAGCTGTTTTTT. Its translation is CASSLKTRLAGGARTGELFF.

V is TRBV27 and J is TRBJ2-7; TRBD1 or TRBD2 may be the D gene (5 bases each). The germline V gene encodes CDR1 MNHEY and CDR2 SMNVEV (reference sequence). This CDR3 has 11 amino acids. The V gene lost 8 bases and the J gene lost 6 bases, with 11 bases spanning the gap. The CDR3 bases are TGTGCCAGCGCCAGGGACGCCGAGCAGTACTTC. It translates to CASARDAEQYF.